These T cell receptor beta chains were read from a single sample in a study of blood T cells in healthy people across ages. TCRdb itself ran the 5' RACE reads through MiXCR, one entry per CDR3 protein. In the table there are more than 600,000 distinct CDR3 sequences, roughly 25% of which are singletons. These data also featured in a second study, about T cells of mothers and their children.

The specimen was blood. These receptors came from a boy between 5 and 17 years old in good health. Both conserved end residues are part of each CDR3. A D gene is named only where the DNA matches it firmly. Only some rows state a clone size, as once, few, many or a class for expanded clones.

>TRBD2|TRBV27|TRBJ2-1|few
CASSLASGGRYEQFF
TGTGCCAGCAGTTTGGCTAGCGGGGGGAGGTATGAGCAGTTCTTC
>.|TRBV24-1|TRBJ1-1|.
CATSVEGNTEAFF
TGTGCCACCAGTGTCGAAGGCAACACTGAAGCTTTCTTT
>TRBD2|TRBV3-1|TRBJ2-4|.
CASSRRLAGGSGIQYF
TGTGCCAGCAGCCGTCGACTAGCGGGAGGGAGTGGCATTCAGTACTTC
>.|TRBV5-1|TRBJ2-7|.
CASSPWGRGDSYEQYF
TGCGCCAGCAGCCCCTGGGGGAGAGGGGACTCCTACGAGCAGTACTTC
>TRBD1|TRBV5-1|TRBJ1-6|.
CASSFAQGDGPPLHF
TGCGCCAGCAGCTTTGCACAGGGGGACGGTCCACCCCTCCACTTT
>.|TRBV6-2/TRBV6-3|TRBJ2-7|.
CASGRWPGVTIYEQYF
TGTGCCAGCGGGCGGTGGCCGGGGGTAACCATCTACGAGCAGTACTTC
>TRBD1|TRBV15|TRBJ2-4|few
CATSRDTGGAVYIQYF
TGTGCCACCAGCAGAGATACAGGGGGCGCGGTATACATTCAGTACTTC
>TRBD1|TRBV20-1|TRBJ2-3|.
CSAIQGVTDTQYF
TGCAGTGCCATCCAGGGGGTCACAGATACGCAGTATTTT
>.|TRBV20-1|TRBJ2-7|.
CSARPGERHEQYF
TGCAGTGCTAGACCTGGGGAAAGGCACGAGCAGTACTTC
>TRBD2|TRBV29-1|TRBJ2-3|few
CSVLNPPGLATDTQYF
TGCAGCGTCCTTAATCCACCGGGACTAGCGACAGATACGCAGTATTTT
>TRBD1|TRBV9|TRBJ2-1|few
CASSVGQGNEQFF
TGTGCCAGCAGCGTCGGACAGGGCAATGAGCAGTTCTTC
>.|TRBV4-1|TRBJ2-7|.
CASSQVLNSYEQYF
TGCGCCAGCAGCCAAGTTTTGAACTCCTACGAGCAGTACTTC
>.|TRBV3-1|TRBJ1-6|.
CASSQEYGPPLHF
TGTGCCAGCAGCCAAGAGTATGGGCCACCCCTCCACTTT
>.|TRBV12-3/TRBV12-4|TRBJ2-7|.
CASSRRGDYKYEQYF
TGTGCCAGCAGCCGCCGAGGGGATTATAAGTACGAGCAGTACTTC
>.|TRBV7-3|TRBJ2-5|many
CASSLGGGTPQETQYF
TGTGCCAGCAGCTTAGGGGGGGGCACACCCCAAGAGACCCAGTACTTC
>.|TRBV7-9|TRBJ2-5|few
CASSLVEIETQYF
TGTGCCAGCAGCTTAGTAGAGATCGAGACCCAGTACTTC
>TRBD1|TRBV7-3|TRBJ2-7|many
CASSPGQGDEQYF
TGTGCCAGCAGCCCCGGACAGGGCGACGAGCAGTACTTC
>.|TRBV28|TRBJ2-3|.
CASSLWDTNLTDTQYF
TGTGCCAGCAGTTTATGGGACACTAACCTCACAGATACGCAGTATTTT
>.|TRBV29-1|TRBJ2-3|few
CSVERPLTDTQYF
TGCAGCGTTGAACGGCCCCTCACAGATACGCAGTATTTT
>TRBD1|TRBV7-2|TRBJ1-5|.
CVSSLGRGTGGQPQHF
TGTGTCAGCAGCTTGGGACGCGGGACAGGGGGTCAGCCCCAGCATTTT
>.|TRBV5-1|TRBJ2-7|.
CASSLALSLEQYF
TGCGCCAGCAGCTTGGCCCTTAGTCTCGAGCAGTACTTC
>.|TRBV5-5|TRBJ2-3|.
CASSLTRGTDTQYF
TGTGCCAGCAGCTTGACCAGGGGCACCGATACGCAGTATTTT